This record covers a single T cell receptor (beta chain). What it recognizes is unknown. Following extraction, RNA underwent reverse transcription to cDNA, which served as the sequencing template. Some clones are missing from TCRdb's copy, which holds only in-frame ones; the method was immunoSEQ multiplex PCR. The sample lists some 170,000 clones; just over 65% were seen once. The data derive from a study of CD8+ T cells in alopecia areata. Study context: Those treated were given oral tofacitinib at 5 to 10 mg twice daily. Study-level findings and limits: Alopecia totalis/universalis scalp especially showed more expanded CD8+ clones than normal scalp.

V trimming: 0 bases; J trimming: 0 bases; junction bases outside the gene matches: 5. Germline V gene sequence: CDR1 SGHRS, CDR2 YFSETQ. This CDR3 is built from 18 residues. The clonotype was recovered from a human donor with alopecia areata. Sequenced material: CD8+ T cells sorted from blood, taken at week 0. V and J are TRBV5-1 and TRBJ2-7, with 14 bases matching TRBD2. The CDR3 DNA follows: TGCGCCAGCAGCTTGGTGACTAGCGGGGGGGCGAGCTCCTACGAGCAGTACTTC. Its protein is CASSLVTSGGASSYEQYF.